Presented here are 28 T cell receptor beta chains from one specimen sequenced in a study of T cell clones after liver transplantation. Here immunoSEQ multiplex PCR was the method, and the copy in TCRdb shows in-frame clones only, minus some. The data contain about 120,000 clones, less than 95% of them seen just once; the ten biggest clones take up approximately 0.88%. The sequencing used CD4+ T cells from blood, collected 12 months after liver transplant. The receptors were gathered from a human patient who received a liver transplant. The graft donor may be the source of some T cells.

The rearrangement links TRBV19 to TRBJ2-1, with a weak D call TRBD2 (6 bases). The CDR3 spans 15 residues. From germline, CDR1 is LNHDA and CDR2 SQIVND (reference sequence). V was pared by 3 bases and J by 6 bases, with 15 bases between. For the CDR3, the DNA is TGTGCCAGTAGTATGGACTACTTGGGGTTCAATGAGCAGTTCTTC. This sequence encodes CASSMDYLGFNEQFF.

Only one count was recorded for this clone. The chain has TRBV19 and TRBJ2-3; D is unclear. The germline gives CDR1 LNHDA, CDR2 SQIVND (reference sequence). This CDR3 region has 14 residues. The V end was cut by 1 base, the J end by 3 bases, with 8 bases between. The CDR3 nucleotides read TGTGCCAGTAGTATAGCTCTGGGTACAGATACGCAGTATTTT. Amino acids: CASSIALGTDTQYF.

This clone has only a few counts. Other DNA sequences in this sample translate to the same CDR3. This rearrangement joins TRBV18 to TRBJ2-2; D uncertain. The length of the CDR3 is 13 residues. The V and J ends lost 0 bases and 4 bases respectively, with 3 bases between them. Germline CDR1 is KGHSH and CDR2 is LQKENI. The CDR3, as DNA: TGTGCCAGCTCACCACCGAGCACCGGGGAGCTGTTTTTT. Its protein product is CASSPPSTGELFF.

This chain connects TRBV10-3 to TRBJ2-1, with a weak D call TRBD2 (6 bases). Trimming cost V 7 bases and J 5 bases, with 12 bases left between them. The CDR3 is 13 amino acids. From germline, CDR1 is ENHRY and CDR2 SYGVKD. The chain's CDR3 is CAINGGGNNEQFF. The CDR3 DNA reads TGTGCCATCAACGGGGGAGGAAACAATGAGCAGTTCTTC.

Turning to this clone: One end of the junction fails to match germline, which may point to a read error. V usage is TRBV7-3 and J usage is TRBJ2-7, with 7 bases aligning to TRBD1. The CDR3 totals 8 residues. The germline gives CDR1 SGHTA, CDR2 FQGTGA. CDR3 nucleotides: TGTGCCAGTCAAAAGACAGGGTTC. This encodes CASQKTGF. Combining the CDR3 with reference TRBV7-3 and TRBJ2-7 gives the whole variable domain GAGVSQTPSNKVTEKGKYVELRCDPISGHTALYWYRQSLGQGPEFLIYFQGTGAADDSGLPNDRFFAVRPEGSVSTLKIQRTERGDSAVYLCASQKTGFGPGTRLTVT.

The chain is built from TRBV5-1 and TRBJ2-3, with 9 bases that match TRBD2. Trimming at V came to 4 bases and at J to 3 bases, leaving 6 bases not matched to a gene. The CDR3 is made up of 15 amino acids. Germline values: CDR1 SGHRS, CDR2 YFSETQ. The chain's CDR3 is CASSGLAGDTDTQYF. The CDR3 DNA reads TGCGCCAGCAGCGGATTAGCGGGAGATACAGATACGCAGTATTTT.

A few counts support this clone. In the same sample, other DNA sequences code for this CDR3. The chain links TRBV5-1 to TRBJ2-5, with D maybe TRBD1 (6 bases). Germline loops: CDR1 SGHRS, CDR2 YFSETQ. V shed 2 bases and J shed 2 bases, with 7 bases lying between them. The CDR3 spans 13 residues. CDR3 in DNA: TGCGCCAGCAGCTTACAGGGACAAGAGACCCAGTACTTC. Encoded protein: CASSLQGQETQYF.

The V call is TRBV6-1, the J call TRBJ1-5; D unresolved. Per germline, CDR1 MNHNS and CDR2 SASEGT. V lost 10 bases to trimming and J lost 0 bases, with 10 bases between them. CDR3 length: 13 amino acids. The chain's CDR3 is CATGVYSNQPQHF. The CDR3 nucleotides read TGTGCCACCGGGGTGTATAGCAATCAGCCCCAGCATTTT.

The chain recombines TRBV10-3 with TRBJ2-2; D is ambiguous. V gave up 6 bases and J gave up 4 bases, with 12 bases separating them. Germline V gene sequence: CDR1 ENHRY, CDR2 SYGVKD. This CDR3 comprises 14 residues. This chain's CDR3 is CAISVSKITGELFF. CDR3 DNA: TGTGCCATCAGCGTCAGTAAAATCACCGGGGAGCTGTTTTTT.

This clone was detected once. The chain is built from TRBV19 and TRBJ2-4; possibly TRBD2 for D (7 bases). Trimming cost V 5 bases and J 7 bases, with 18 bases left between them. This CDR3 is built from 15 residues. Germline CDR1 reads LNHDA; CDR2 reads SQIVND (reference sequence). As DNA, the CDR3 is TGTGCCAGTAGTCCTACCCGGGCGGGGGCGAACATTCAGTACTTC. Amino acid sequence: CASSPTRAGANIQYF.

The chain carries TRBV13 and TRBJ2-7; 10 nucleotides line up with TRBD1. With 5 bases clipped from V and 7 bases from J, the junction kept 2 bases outside the gene matches. Germline loops: CDR1 PRHDT, CDR2 FYEKMQ (reference sequence). The CDR3 length is 12 residues. The CDR3 loop is CASSRGQGEQYF. The CDR3 DNA sequence: TGTGCCAGCAGCAGGGGACAGGGGGAGCAGTACTTC.

V is TRBV5-1 and J is TRBJ1-2, with 7 bases matching TRBD1. The CDR3 has 13 residues. The ends lost 0 bases at V and 7 bases at J; junction bases unmatched: 3. Germline V lookup: CDR1 SGHRS, CDR2 YFSETQ. CDR3 loop: CASSLVTGTGYTF. DNA for the CDR3: TGCGCCAGCAGCTTGGTGACAGGGACTGGCTACACCTTC.

The CDR3 here is CASSSTGQMNTEAFF. Here the CDR3 DNA reads TGTGCCAGCAGCTCCACTGGACAGATGAACACTGAAGCTTTCTTT. This sequence joins TRBV11-2 and TRBJ1-1, with D possibly matching TRBD1 (6 bases). The germline CDR1 and CDR2 sequences are SGHAT and FQNNGV. The CDR3 is 15 residues long. Trimming cost V 4 bases and J 0 bases, with 12 bases left between them.

The V gene is TRBV6-1, the J gene TRBJ1-5; D uncertain. This CDR3 is built from 15 residues. The V end lost 1 base, the J end lost 9 bases, and 16 bases lay between the germline ends. Germline V gene data show CDR1 as MNHNS and CDR2 as SASEGT. The CDR3 nucleotides are TGTGCCAGCAGTGAAGGAAGGGCCACATTGGGGCCCCAGCATTTT. Protein sequence: CASSEGRATLGPQHF.

V usage is TRBV7-3 and J usage is TRBJ1-1; D gene ambiguous. CDR1 SGHTA and CDR2 FQGTGA come from the germline V gene. V lost 1 base and J 8 bases, leaving 5 bases between the germline ends. The CDR3 extends over 11 amino acids. The CDR3 bases are TGTGCCAGCAGCTTAAACGGAGAAGCTTTCTTT. Translating gives CASSLNGEAFF. The full variable domain, its missing parts supplied by reference TRBV7-3 and TRBJ1-1, is GAGVSQTPSNKVTEKGKYVELRCDPISGHTALYWYRQSLGQGPEFLIYFQGTGAADDSGLPNDRFFAVRPEGSVSTLKIQRTERGDSAVYLCASSLNGEAFFGQGTRLTVV.

The chain couples TRBV2 to TRBJ2-1; no reliable D call. CDR1 SNHLY and CDR2 FYNNEI come from the germline V gene. This CDR3 region has 15 residues. With 8 bases removed from V and 0 bases from J, the gap between germline ends came to 14 bases. CDR3 coding DNA: TGTGCCAGCGGGCAGGTGAAGAGCTCCTACAATGAGCAGTTCTTC. Protein: CASGQVKSSYNEQFF.

This clone is a singleton in its sample. J is TRBJ2-1 and V is TRBV5-1; D ambiguous. The CDR3 sequence is 12 residues long. Trimming cost V 0 bases and J 8 bases, with 6 bases left between them. CDR1 and CDR2 from the germline V gene are SGHRS and YFSETQ. CDR3 protein: CASSLVEDEQFF. Written as DNA, the CDR3 is TGCGCCAGCAGCTTGGTCGAGGATGAGCAGTTCTTC.

This chain joins TRBV19 and TRBJ1-4; 10 nucleotides match TRBD1. The CDR3 loop spans 14 amino acids. With V trimmed by 8 bases and J by 4 bases, 4 bases remained unmatched. Germline assignment: CDR1 LNHDA and CDR2 SQIVND (reference sequence). CDR3 in DNA: TGTGCCAGTCAAGGACAGGGGGTTAATGAAAAACTGTTTTTT. Translation gives CASQGQGVNEKLFF.

The rearrangement uses TRBV2 and TRBJ2-7, with D maybe TRBD1 (5 bases). This CDR3 has 13 residues. V gave up 8 bases and J gave up 3 bases, with 14 bases separating them. Germline V gene sequence: CDR1 SNHLY, CDR2 FYNNEI. CDR3 sequence: CASRRGLNYEQYF. CDR3 DNA sequence: TGTGCCAGCCGAAGGGGCTTGAACTACGAGCAGTACTTC.

The chain joins TRBV15 to TRBJ1-1; the D is unclear. Germline loops: CDR1 LNHNV, CDR2 YYDKDF (reference sequence). V lost 0 bases to trimming and J lost 3 bases, with 8 bases between them. The CDR3 extends over 14 amino acids. The DNA for the CDR3 is TGTGCCACCAGCAGAGATCTGAGGGACACTGAAGCTTTCTTT. Translation gives CATSRDLRDTEAFF.

The rearrangement uses TRBV29-1 and TRBJ1-3, with no clear D. CDR1 is SQVTM and CDR2 is ANQGSEA in the germline V gene. Trimming stripped 7 bases from V and 1 base from J, with 8 bases between. The CDR3 runs 12 residues. Written as DNA, the CDR3 is TGCAGCGCCGGTGAATCTGGAAACACCATATATTTT. Its protein product is CSAGESGNTIYF.

This chain links TRBV9 with TRBJ1-1; 8 nucleotides match TRBD1. V lost 0 bases, J lost 5 bases, and 15 bases stayed unmatched. This CDR3 comprises 18 residues. Germline V gene sequence: CDR1 SGDLS, CDR2 YYNGEE. CDR3 loop: CASSVGGVGQGAQTEAFF. The CDR3 DNA reads TGTGCCAGCAGCGTAGGAGGGGTTGGGCAGGGGGCACAAACTGAAGCTTTCTTT. Full variable domain (missing parts from reference TRBV9 and TRBJ1-1): DSGVTQTPKHLITATGQRVTLRCSPRSGDLSVYWYQQSLDQGLQFLIQYYNGEERAKGNILERFSAQQFPDLHSELNLSSLELGDSALYFCASSVGGVGQGAQTEAFFGQGTRLTVV.

CDR3 loop: CASSVVAQGARELFF. CDR3 nucleotides: TGTGCCAGCAGCGTAGTTGCGCAGGGGGCAAGGGAGCTGTTTTTT. The chain recombines TRBV9 with TRBJ2-2; 8 bases align to TRBD1. V lost 0 bases to trimming and J lost 9 bases; unmatched junction nucleotides: 7. The CDR3 contains 15 residues. Germline V CDR1 and CDR2: SGDLS, YYNGEE.

V gene TRBV9 combines with J gene TRBJ2-3; 7 bases are shared with TRBD2. V lost 0 bases and J lost 1; bases outside the gene matches: 2. In germline, CDR1 is SGDLS, CDR2 YYNGEE. The CDR3 length is 15 residues. CDR3 bases: TGTGCCAGCAGCGTAGCGGGGGGTCGCACAGATACGCAGTATTTT. Translating gives CASSVAGGRTDTQYF.

The chain combines TRBV6-4 with TRBJ2-1; a weak D match, TRBD1 (6 bases). CDR3 length equals 14 residues. Germline CDR1 and CDR2: MRHNA and SNTAGT. V was trimmed by 0 bases and J by 9 bases, leaving 12 bases between them. The chain's CDR3 is CASSDSHRVSEQFF. CDR3 nucleotide sequence: TGTGCCAGCAGTGACTCGCACAGGGTGAGTGAGCAGTTCTTC.

V is TRBV7-2 and J is TRBJ2-3; 11 positions agree with TRBD2. The V gene's germline CDR1 is SGHTA and CDR2 FQGNSA. The CDR3 covers 15 residues. After removal of 5 bases from V and 2 bases from J, the junction contained 3 bases not matched to a gene. The CDR3 DNA sequence: TGTGCCAGCAGCACTAGCGGGAGACTCACAGATACGCAGTATTTT. Protein product: CASSTSGRLTDTQYF.

The chain has TRBV10-2 and TRBJ2-5; D is unresolved. Trimming took off 0 bases at V and 3 bases at J, with 5 bases between the two ends. The CDR3 consists of 13 residues. In germline, CDR1 is WSHSY, CDR2 SAAADI. The CDR3 DNA sequence: TGCGCCAGCAGTGAGTCGCAGAAAGAGACCCAGTACTTC. This encodes CASSESQKETQYF.

This chain joins TRBV18 and TRBJ2-7; 9 bases are shared with TRBD1. There are 15 residues in the CDR3. The V gene's germline CDR1 is KGHSH and CDR2 LQKENI. V lost 2 bases and J lost 5; bases outside the gene matches: 7. CDR3 in amino acids: CASSPIGTGNDEQYF. As DNA, the CDR3 is TGTGCCAGCTCACCAATAGGGACAGGGAATGACGAGCAGTACTTC.